The T cell receptor beta chain under discussion was sequenced for a study of cytomegalovirus exposure and HLA in healthy donors. The wider study: The 120 or so validation repertoires used a platform that matched the one used for the approximately 700 first-cohort repertoires, as a later analysis reported.

Libraries were prepared by immunoSEQ multiplex PCR; TCRdb keeps only in-frame clonotypes and omits some of them. The profile covers around 160,000 clones, with more than 70% appearing a single time and roughly 10% taken by the ten largest. Study conclusions and caveats: The study found most TCR sequences rare, yet found some public TCRs in many donors.

The CDR3 is made up of 14 amino acids. Trimming took 2 bases from V and 5 from J, leaving 12 bases between them. The germline gives CDR1 KGHSH, CDR2 LQKENI. This clone was recorded only once. What it recognizes is unknown. The receptor was derived from a young man in good health and CMV-seropositive. This chain connects TRBV18 to TRBJ1-2, with unresolved D. Sequenced sample: PBMCs. The chain's CDR3 is CASSPEETHYGYTF. In nucleotides, the CDR3 is TGTGCCAGCTCACCAGAAGAGACACATTATGGCTACACCTTC.